This T cell receptor beta chain was recorded in a study of cytomegalovirus exposure and HLA in healthy donors. 60 Vbeta and 13 Jbeta primers were used in PCR. The protocol was immunoSEQ multiplex PCR, while the TCRdb copy is restricted to in-frame clones and leaves out a portion. The repertoire has 90,000 to 120,000 clones, roughly 70% of them found once; the top ten carry 13% to 15%. Whole-study results and caveats: V- and J-gene trimming in TCR beta was tied to a missense DCLRE1C variant by an analysis performed later.

Germline V lookup: CDR1 SEHNR, CDR2 FQNEAQ (reference sequence). Trimming cost V 5 bases and J 3 bases, with 10 bases left between them. The CDR3 covers 13 residues. In this sample, this clone turned up a few times. No antigen is known for it. The sample comprised PBMCs. The receptor's source is a woman aged 40 to 50 in good health and CMV-seropositive. The chain has TRBV7-9 and TRBJ1-2; D not certain. The DNA for the CDR3 is TGTGCCAGCAGCGCCGGCGGCGACTATGGCTACACCTTC. It encodes CASSAGGDYGYTF.